This TCR beta chain was sequenced for a study of CD8+CD57+ T cells in acquired aplastic anemia. Study in general: DNA from sorted CD4+ and CD8+ cells averaged around 3.5 ug.

For this clonotype: The antigen is undetermined.

In patients chosen for sequencing, flow cytometry had shown CD8+CD57+ cell expansion. Severe acquired aplastic anemia affected all patients. Whole-study results and caveats: Overlap between patients and controls comprised about 28 CD8+ CDR3 sequences.

Genomic DNA templated the TCR beta VDJ and CDR3 profiling. MiXCR, run by TCRdb on the reads, gives a single entry per CDR3 protein. The table records a few hundred thousand distinct CDR3 sequences, about half of them present only once. V was pared by 0 bases and J by 7 bases, with 11 bases between. Germline V gene data show CDR1 as SQVTM and CDR2 as ANQGSEA. The CDR3 is 13 residues long. Material: sorted CD4+, CD8+, or CD8+CD57+ T cells (not recorded which) from PBMCs. The chain couples TRBV29-1 to TRBJ2-3, with unresolved D. This clonotype was sampled from a human donor with aplastic anemia. CDR3 region: CSVEDERRNTQYF. As DNA, the CDR3 is TGCAGCGTTGAAGACGAAAGGCGGAATACGCAGTATTTT.